Shown below are 30 T cell receptor beta chains from a single sample sequenced in a study of cytomegalovirus exposure and HLA in healthy donors. PCR employed 60 Vbeta and 13 Jbeta primers. Sequencing was performed with immunoSEQ multiplex PCR; in TCRdb, only in-frame clones are kept and a portion is missing. The listing contains roughly 60,000 clones. Source material: PBMCs. The receptors stem from a woman in her late teens or twenties in good health and CMV-seronegative.

This clone is deemed medium-sized by its frequency. The chain recombines TRBV4-1 with TRBJ2-7; 8 nucleotides match TRBD1. Trimming took 1 base from V and 1 from J; bases not matched to a gene: 12. Per the germline V gene, CDR1 is MGHRA and CDR2 is YSYEKL. This CDR3 comprises 18 residues. CDR3 amino acids: CASSQVLAQGAGSYEQYF. The CDR3 DNA follows: TGCGCCAGCAGCCAAGTTCTGGCTCAGGGGGCGGGTTCCTACGAGCAGTACTTC.

The V and J genes are TRBV10-2 and TRBJ2-7; 9 nucleotides match TRBD2. The junction had 3 bases not matched to a gene; V was cut back by 5 bases and J by 1 base. The CDR3 consists of 14 residues. From germline, CDR1 is WSHSY and CDR2 SAAADI. The CDR3 coding sequence is TGCGCCAGCAGTCCTAGCGGGGTATCCTACGAGCAGTACTTC. As protein: CASSPSGVSYEQYF.

V gene TRBV6-1 combines with J gene TRBJ1-4; tentatively, D is TRBD1 (5 bases). The V end was cut by 5 bases, the J end by 8 bases, with 15 bases between. Germline-derived CDR1 and CDR2 are MNHNS and SASEGT. This CDR3 has 14 residues. The CDR3: CASSMGGRGEKLFF. The CDR3 DNA reads TGTGCCAGCAGTATGGGGGGGAGAGGGGAAAAACTGTTTTTT.

The chain employs TRBV6-1 and TRBJ1-5, with D maybe TRBD1 (5 bases). The V end was cut by 3 bases, the J end by 3 bases, with 12 bases between. There are 15 residues in the CDR3. Germline V gene lookup returns CDR1 MNHNS and CDR2 SASEGT. The CDR3 coding sequence is TGTGCCAGCAGTGACCTCGGCGGGGCCAATCAGCCCCAGCATTTT. Encoded protein: CASSDLGGANQPQHF.

The rearrangement joins TRBV6-1 to TRBJ2-7; D gene uncertain. With 2 bases removed from V and 6 bases from J, the gap between germline ends came to 11 bases. This CDR3 comprises 13 residues. Looked up from germline, CDR1 is MNHNS and CDR2 is SASEGT. CDR3 in DNA: TGTGCCAGCAGTGAAAGCCGTGGTTCCGAGCAGTACTTC. This gives the protein CASSESRGSEQYF.

The chain combines TRBV7-9 with TRBJ2-1; 10 bases agree with TRBD1. The CDR3 has 15 residues. Germline V gene lookup returns CDR1 SEHNR and CDR2 FQNEAQ (reference sequence). J was trimmed by 5 bases and V by 3 bases; bases with no gene match: 4. In nucleotides, the CDR3 is TGTGCCAGCAGCTTGATGGGGACAGGGGACAATGAGCAGTTCTTC. It is translated as CASSLMGTGDNEQFF.

The CDR3: CASSEFGGRMLQKLFF. CDR3 in DNA: TGTGCCAGCAGTGAATTTGGAGGCCGAATGCTTCAAAAACTGTTTTTT. This chain links TRBV25-1 with TRBJ1-4, with no clear D. The CDR3 is made up of 16 amino acids. Germline loops: CDR1 MGHDK, CDR2 SYGVNS. V dropped 1 base and J dropped 9 bases, with 18 bases sitting between them.

J is TRBJ1-1 and V is TRBV19; a possible D gene is TRBD1 (6 bases). The germline gives CDR1 LNHDA, CDR2 SQIVND (reference sequence). Trimming took off 5 bases at V and 3 bases at J, with 13 bases between the two ends. The CDR3 extends over 14 amino acids. As DNA, the CDR3 is TGTGCCAGTAGTCCCCCGGGGGGGCACACTGAAGCTTTCTTT. Encoded protein: CASSPPGGHTEAFF. The whole variable domain, filled in from reference TRBV19 and TRBJ1-1, reads DGGITQSPKYLFRKEGQNVTLSCEQNLNHDAMYWYRQDPGQGLRLIYYSQIVNDFQKGDIAEGYSVSREKKESFPLTVTSAQKNPTAFYLCASSPPGGHTEAFFGQGTRLTVV.

CDR3 in amino acids: CASSSPGQSYGYTF. The CDR3 DNA is TGTGCCAGCAGCTCGCCGGGACAGTCCTATGGCTACACCTTC. This rearrangement joins TRBV7-9 to TRBJ1-2, with 7 bases matching TRBD1. There are 14 residues in the CDR3. V dropped 4 bases and J dropped 4; count of bases not matched to a gene: 6. The germline gives CDR1 SEHNR, CDR2 FQNEAQ (reference sequence).

On this clone itself: The junction departs from germline at one end; a sequencing error may be responsible. The genes are TRBV2 and TRBJ1-1; 7 bases match TRBD1. This CDR3 is 14 amino acids long. CDR1 and CDR2 from the germline V gene are SNHLY and FYNNEI. The CDR3 DNA follows: TGTGCCAGCACTGAAGGGACAGCCTCTGAGGAAGCTTTCTTT. It codes for CASTEGTASEEAFF.

The chain uses TRBV7-9 and TRBJ1-5; TRBD1 might be the D (5 bases). CDR3 length: 13 amino acids. The germline V gene encodes CDR1 SEHNR and CDR2 FQNEAQ (reference sequence). The V end was cut by 7 bases, the J end by 4 bases, with 11 bases between. The CDR3 bases are TGTGCCAGCACCCTCGGGGGGAATCAGCCCCAGCATTTT. Protein: CASTLGGNQPQHF.

This chain connects TRBV7-8 to TRBJ1-2, with D uncertain. The CDR3 is made up of 15 amino acids. Trimming took 5 bases from V and 5 from J, leaving 18 bases between them. CDR1 is SGHVS and CDR2 is FQNEAQ in the germline V gene. The CDR3 here is CASSARATGGYGYTF. CDR3 nucleotide sequence: TGTGCCAGCAGCGCCCGGGCAACGGGAGGTTATGGCTACACCTTC.

The V call is TRBV29-1, the J call TRBJ2-1, with D possibly being TRBD2 (6 bases). CDR3 length: 13 residues. V lost 5 bases and J 4 bases, leaving 12 bases between the germline ends. Germline assignment: CDR1 SQVTM and CDR2 ANQGSEA. As DNA, the CDR3 is TGCAGCGTTCTTGGGCGGGGTTACAATGAGCAGTTCTTC. It is translated as CSVLGRGYNEQFF.

The chain combines TRBV4-1 with TRBJ1-1, with TRBD1 as a possible D gene (6 bases). The CDR3 sequence is 16 residues long. Between the trimmed V and J ends, which lost 0 bases and 5 bases, there was a span of 16 bases. Looked up from germline, CDR1 is MGHRA and CDR2 is YSYEKL. CDR3 coding DNA: TGCGCCAGCAGCCAAGAGGGGGTCAGGGGAAGGACTGAAGCTTTCTTT. Its translation: CASSQEGVRGRTEAFF.

V gene TRBV29-1 combines with J gene TRBJ1-1, with TRBD1 matching over 8 bases. Germline assignment: CDR1 SQVTM and CDR2 ANQGSEA. With V trimmed by 4 bases and J by 5 bases, 6 bases remained unmatched. The CDR3 length is 13 residues. The CDR3 DNA follows: TGCAGCGTTGCCGGACAGGGCCAAACTGAAGCTTTCTTT. Translating gives CSVAGQGQTEAFF.

This rearrangement joins TRBV30 to TRBJ2-3; 7 nucleotides agree with TRBD1. Germline-derived CDR1 and CDR2 are GTSNPN and SVGIG (reference sequence). CDR3 length: 15 amino acids. Unmatched junction bases numbered 3, after V lost 0 bases and J lost 0 bases. CDR3 nucleotide sequence: TGTGCCTGGAGTGTCTGGGACAGAAGCACAGATACGCAGTATTTT. Translated, it gives CAWSVWDRSTDTQYF.

This sequence joins TRBV7-9 and TRBJ1-2; weak D call: TRBD1 (5 bases). The CDR3 covers 14 residues. The V gene lost 6 bases and the J gene lost 4 bases, with 15 bases spanning the gap. Germline values: CDR1 SEHNR, CDR2 FQNEAQ (reference sequence). CDR3 loop: CASRPQGGGYGYTF. In DNA form, the CDR3 reads TGTGCCAGCAGACCCCAGGGCGGTGGCTATGGCTACACCTTC.

The rearrangement links TRBV9 to TRBJ2-3, with unresolved D. CDR1 SGDLS and CDR2 YYNGEE come from the germline V gene. The CDR3 extends over 11 amino acids. V was pared by 3 bases and J by 5 bases, with 4 bases between. The CDR3 is CASSGQDTQYF. CDR3 coding DNA: TGTGCCAGCAGCGGGCAAGATACGCAGTATTTT.

The chain combines TRBV25-1 with TRBJ1-1; D is possibly TRBD1 (6 bases). The V gene lost 3 bases and the J gene lost 3 bases, with 17 bases spanning the gap. CDR1 and CDR2 (germline): MGHDK, SYGVNS. There are 16 residues in the CDR3. CDR3 sequence reads: CASSEGDKGGYTEAFF. The CDR3, as DNA: TGTGCCAGCAGTGAGGGGGACAAGGGCGGTTACACTGAAGCTTTCTTT.

The chain joins TRBV29-1 to TRBJ2-6; D is possibly TRBD1 (5 bases). V was clipped by 4 bases and J by 4 bases, with 11 bases between them. This CDR3 comprises 14 residues. Germline lookup yields CDR1 SQVTM and CDR2 ANQGSEA. This chain's CDR3 is CSVGPREGANVLTF. The CDR3 DNA reads as TGCAGCGTTGGCCCCAGGGAAGGGGCCAACGTCCTGACTTTC.

With respect to this clone: One end of the junction varies from germline; a read error may be responsible. The CDR3, as DNA: TGCAGCGTTGAGCACAGGGTCGCGAACACTGAAGATTTCTTT. This gives the protein CSVEHRVANTEDFF. This chain uses TRBV29-1 with TRBJ1-1, with a possible D match to TRBD1 (6 bases). Looked up from germline, CDR1 is SQVTM and CDR2 is ANQGSEA. The CDR3 length is 14 residues.

The rearrangement joins TRBV6-5 to TRBJ2-7; possibly TRBD1 for D (6 bases). Trimming took 5 bases from V and 6 from J, leaving 20 bases between them. From germline, CDR1 is MNHEY and CDR2 SVGAGI. This CDR3 is built from 15 residues. CDR3 in amino acids: CASSPGTPILAEQYF. The CDR3 region has the DNA TGTGCCAGCAGTCCCGGGACACCTATCCTGGCCGAGCAGTACTTC.

The genes are TRBV18 and TRBJ2-3; D may be TRBD2 (5 bases). Germline loops: CDR1 KGHSH, CDR2 LQKENI. The CDR3 length is 15 residues. Trimming took off 3 bases at V and 0 bases at J, with 10 bases between the two ends. This CDR3 is CASSPGKPSTDTQYF. CDR3 nucleotide sequence: TGTGCCAGCTCACCCGGGAAACCTAGCACAGATACGCAGTATTTT.

The chain is built from TRBV6-1 and TRBJ2-3, with 7 bases matching TRBD1. The germline V gene encodes CDR1 MNHNS and CDR2 SASEGT. The CDR3 runs 15 residues. Trimming removed 2 bases from V and 1 base from J; junction bases left unmatched: 3. CDR3: CASSETGVGTDTQYF. DNA for the CDR3: TGTGCCAGCAGTGAAACAGGGGTGGGCACAGATACGCAGTATTTT.

The J gene is TRBJ2-5, the V gene TRBV15, with a weak D call TRBD2 (6 bases). Germline V gene data show CDR1 as LNHNV and CDR2 as YYDKDF (reference sequence). The V and J ends lost 1 base and 1 base respectively, with 7 bases between them. The CDR3 covers 14 residues. The CDR3 sequence: CATSRVSGQETQYF. The CDR3 DNA is TGTGCCACCAGCAGAGTTAGCGGCCAAGAGACCCAGTACTTC.

CDR3 loop: CASSLRSPAYEQYF. The CDR3, as DNA: TGTGCCAGCAGCTTACGGAGTCCAGCCTACGAGCAGTACTTC. The V and J genes are TRBV11-2 and TRBJ2-7, with unresolved D. V lost 2 bases, J lost 2 bases, and 10 bases lay in between. Germline assignment: CDR1 SGHAT and CDR2 FQNNGV. This CDR3 has 14 amino acids.

The chain combines TRBV9 with TRBJ2-1, with 9 positions matching TRBD1. There are 15 residues in the CDR3. The trim removed 3 bases at V and 4 bases at J, leaving 5 bases unmatched. The V gene's germline CDR1 is SGDLS and CDR2 YYNGEE. The chain's CDR3 is CASSAPGQGYNEQFF. The CDR3 DNA sequence: TGTGCCAGCAGCGCGCCGGGACAGGGTTACAATGAGCAGTTCTTC.

V and J are TRBV11-2 and TRBJ1-1, with 12 bases that match TRBD1. Looked up from germline, CDR1 is SGHAT and CDR2 is FQNNGV. The V gene end was trimmed by 5 bases and the J gene end by 3 bases; junction bases not matched to a gene: 7. There are 16 residues in the CDR3. The CDR3 DNA reads as TGTGCCAGCAGCCCGTGGGACAGGGGGCGCGACACTGAAGCTTTCTTT. Amino acid sequence: CASSPWDRGRDTEAFF.

The rearrangement uses TRBV18 and TRBJ2-7, with TRBD1 matching 10 bases. Losses at the gene ends were 5 bases for V and 0 bases for J; bases not matched to a gene: 4. The CDR3 totals 15 residues. The germline CDR1 and CDR2 sequences are KGHSH and LQKENI. The DNA of the CDR3 is TGTGCCAGCTCAGCCGGGACAGGGGCCTCCTACGAGCAGTACTTC. This gives the protein CASSAGTGASYEQYF.

The chain has TRBV18 and TRBJ2-1; D gene uncertain. Germline V gene data show CDR1 as KGHSH and CDR2 as LQKENI. There are 15 residues in the CDR3. Trimming pared 3 bases from V and 0 bases from J, leaving 9 bases between. CDR3 region: CASSPGQFSYNEQFF. CDR3 nucleotides: TGTGCCAGCTCACCGGGCCAGTTCTCCTACAATGAGCAGTTCTTC. Filled out from reference TRBV18 and TRBJ2-1, the complete variable domain reads NAGVMQNPRHLVRRRGQEARLRCSPMKGHSHVYWYRQLPEEGLKFMVYLQKENIIDESGMPKERFSAEFPKEGPSILRIQQVVRGDSAAYFCASSPGQFSYNEQFFGPGTRLTVL.